The sequence of this T cell receptor beta chain was determined in a study of regulatory T cells in long-lasting Graves disease. Researchers made TCR beta libraries by using iRepertoire HTBI primers and running Arm-PCR on CDR3 regions. Each CDR3 protein is one row after TCRdb ran MiXCR on the multiplex PCR reads. The sample carries 300,000 to 500,000 distinct CDR3 sequences, less than 25% recorded once. Documented time point: persistent/refractory GD, antithyroid drugs over 5 years with positive TRAb. Construction of the TCR library relied on RNA isolated from PBMCs. The CDR3 loop spans 15 amino acids. Germline values: CDR1 SGHRS, CDR2 YFSETQ. V lost 5 bases and J lost 1; bases outside the gene matches: 4.

The TCR sequence derives from a female donor with Graves disease. Sequences were derived from peripheral blood mononuclear cells (PBMCs), sampled when the disease was refractory, from a patient treated with antithyroid drugs. The genes are TRBV5-1 and TRBJ2-5, with 11 bases fitting TRBD2. The CDR3 region has the DNA TGCGCCAGCAGTAGTAGCGGGAGGGTCCAAGAGACCCAGTACTTC. Its protein is CASSSSGRVQETQYF.